Listed below are T cell receptor beta chains from one sample, sequenced in a study of T-cell reconstitution after alpha-beta-depleted transplantation in children. One entry per CDR3 protein results from TCRdb running MiXCR on the PCR reads. In the table there are just under 350,000 distinct CDR3 sequences, about a sixth of which are singletons. Sequencing used PBMCs, mostly from graft donor cells, obtained 360 days after TCRalphabeta/CD19-depleted stem cell transplant. These receptors all come from a male patient aged 2-10 years who had a stem cell transplant for acute lymphoblastic leukemia, so the T cells may come from the graft donor. The CDR3 runs from the conserved cysteine through the conserved F or W.

v_call	cdr3_aa
TRBV27	CASSLGLAGVAGTGELFF
TRBV7-2	CASSLGGGQTPYGYTF
TRBV5-1	CASSHGLAAHYEQYF
TRBV10-3	CAISEGKSRDRGGRDTQYF
TRBV10-3	CAIRGVSSGRFGANVLTF
TRBV6-2/TRBV6-3	CASSYDGFWSSGRRANVLTF
TRBV4-2	CASSHTADTDTQYF
TRBV2	CASTGHLSYEQYF
TRBV20-1	CSALSPGGGTDTQYF
TRBV3-1	CASSRVGGARSGANVLTF
TRBV7-2	CASSLGLAGRLDTQYF
TRBV12-3/TRBV12-4	CASGPDSLDQTQYF
TRBV3-1	CASSQAGMATDTQYF
TRBV28	CASSLGAGPSYEQYF
TRBV4-2	CASSQTRDPSYNEQFF
TRBV12-3/TRBV12-4	CASSPQGASNQPQHF
TRBV28	CASTQQGAYEQYF
TRBV7-6	CASSLGFLSPLHF
TRBV24-1	CATSDLQEAGPRQLSYEAFF
TRBV28	CASSFYKSLMNTEAFF
TRBV3-1	CASEGLAETQYF
TRBV12-3/TRBV12-4	CASSLLGSNQPQHF
TRBV6-2/TRBV6-3	CASRRPLYEQYF
TRBV28	CASSFDRGYNEQFF
TRBV20-1	CSARVLGGLWNEQFF
TRBV28	CASTLGGRLNTEAFF
TRBV5-1	CASSRDGERTGELFF
TRBV7-9	CASSSEGPPSETQYF
TRBV4-1	CASSQGGLAQETQYF
TRBV20-1	CSARGAGVGETQYF
TRBV14	CASSQVGGVRTGELFF
TRBV30	CAWSRQGGTDTQYF
TRBV12-3/TRBV12-4	CASSLEVGVRGLIEQYF
TRBV6-5	CASSYAGLEDEQYF
TRBV4-1	CASSQGPNEQFF
TRBV3-1	CASSQGEGGYTQYF
TRBV4-3	CASSQVLGQGAYEQFF
TRBV10-3	CAISEGGWQGTIQYF
TRBV5-1	CASSTRTGIGYNEQFF
TRBV7-2	CASSLVAGGSSYEQYF
TRBV5-1	CASSASGGASYNEQFF
TRBV4-2	CASSQGGLAELIDTQYF
TRBV12-3/TRBV12-4	CASSPQGPNTGELFF
TRBV28	CASSLFDPPEAFF
TRBV5-1	CASSLAVRGTYTDTQYF
TRBV4-2	CASSQSSRELETQYF
TRBV3-1	CASSQQRLAGGETQYF
TRBV27	CASGTAQREGFFYEQYF
TRBV4-1	CASSQDLLAGNEQYF
TRBV12-5	CASGLDDQPQHF
TRBV5-1	CASSPLTSGSLYEQYF
TRBV19	CASSLKGTQYF
TRBV28	CASNPGTILDEQFF